The 15 T cell receptor beta chains listed next were all sequenced from one sample in a study of blood T cell repertoires in COVID-19. Only in-frame clones appear in the TCRdb table, and some are missing; sequencing was by immunoSEQ multiplex PCR. The sample contains hundreds of thousands of clones, roughly 89% of which appear only once. Sequencing was carried out using PBMCs or T cells enriched from blood (not recorded which). The receptor set was obtained from a man aged 25-45 years who had been exposed to COVID-19.

V usage is TRBV27 and J usage is TRBJ1-2; the D is unclear. Germline assignment: CDR1 MNHEY and CDR2 SMNVEV (reference sequence). V was pared by 5 bases and J by 9 bases, with 16 bases between. The CDR3 runs to 13 residues. In nucleotides, the CDR3 is TGTGCCAGCAGTCCGGACCCTCGGGGAAGCTACACCTTC. This gives the protein CASSPDPRGSYTF.

The chain joins TRBV2 to TRBJ1-1; perhaps TRBD1 as D (5 bases). From germline, CDR1 is SNHLY and CDR2 FYNNEI. V lost 4 bases to trimming and J lost 0 bases, with 6 bases between them. The length of the CDR3 is 13 residues. The CDR3 DNA is TGTGCCAGCAGTGCAGGGATGAACACTGAAGCTTTCTTT. Its translation is CASSAGMNTEAFF. Full variable domain (outside the CDR3, taken from reference TRBV2 and TRBJ1-1): EPEVTQTPSHQVTQMGQEVILRCVPISNHLYFYWYRQILGQKVEFLVSFYNNEISEKSEIFDDQFSVERPDGSNFTLKIRSTKLEDSAMYFCASSAGMNTEAFFGQGTRLTVV.

V usage is TRBV19 and J usage is TRBJ2-7; D is uncertain. Between the trimmed V and J ends, which lost 5 bases and 3 bases, there was a span of 17 bases. Looked up from germline, CDR1 is LNHDA and CDR2 is SQIVND (reference sequence). CDR3 size: 15 residues. In DNA form, the CDR3 reads TGTGCCAGTAGTCCCTCTGACTCCGCATACTACGAGCAGTACTTC. Translated, it gives CASSPSDSAYYEQYF.

The chain is built from TRBV25-1 and TRBJ2-1; 8 nucleotides agree with TRBD2. Germline CDR1 and CDR2: MGHDK and SYGVNS. The CDR3 has 15 residues. Losses at the gene ends were 3 bases for V and 10 bases for J; bases not matched to a gene: 11. Here the CDR3 reads CASSEFRGGPREQFF. CDR3 bases: TGTGCCAGCAGTGAGTTTCGGGGGGGTCCCAGGGAGCAGTTCTTC.

The chain uses TRBV19 and TRBJ1-4, with D hard to call. From germline, CDR1 is LNHDA and CDR2 SQIVND (reference sequence). The CDR3 sequence is 11 residues long. The V end was cut by 5 bases, the J end by 6 bases, with 4 bases between. The CDR3 region has the DNA TGTGCCAGTAGTTCCTATGAAAAACTGTTTTTT. Translation: CASSSYEKLFF.

The chain is built from TRBV29-1 and TRBJ2-4, with 7 bases identical to TRBD2. V gave up 7 bases and J gave up 0 bases; unmatched junction bases: 9. The CDR3 is made up of 15 amino acids. Germline CDR1 reads SQVTM; CDR2 reads ANQGSEA. In DNA, the CDR3 is TGCAGCGCCTCGGGGGGAATTTTAGCCAAAAACATTCAGTACTTC. Amino acid sequence: CSASGGILAKNIQYF.

The gene calls are TRBV18 and TRBJ2-7; 13 nucleotides line up with TRBD2. CDR1 is KGHSH and CDR2 is LQKENI in the germline V gene. CDR3 length equals 16 residues. J was trimmed by 3 bases and V by 3 bases; bases with no gene match: 5. The CDR3 coding sequence is TGTGCCAGCTCACCCCGGACTAGCGGGGGAGTCTACGAGCAGTACTTC. It is translated as CASSPRTSGGVYEQYF.

The chain couples TRBV5-4 to TRBJ1-6; possibly TRBD1 for D (5 bases). Between the trimmed V and J ends, which lost 3 bases and 12 bases, there was a span of 16 bases. CDR1 is SGHNT and CDR2 is YYREEE in the germline V gene (reference sequence). The length of the CDR3 is 14 residues. CDR3 DNA sequence: TGTGCCAGCAGCTACGCGGGACGGCCTTTACCCCTCCACTTT. It codes for CASSYAGRPLPLHF.

Here the CDR3 reads CASSPEDRGETQYF. DNA for the CDR3: TGTGCCAGCAGCCCAGAAGACAGGGGGGAGACCCAGTACTTC. The V call is TRBV13, the J call TRBJ2-5; 9 bases line up with TRBD1. After removal of 5 bases from V and 5 bases from J, the junction contained 6 bases not matched to a gene. CDR1 is PRHDT, CDR2 FYEKMQ, per germline (reference sequence). The CDR3 is 14 amino acids.

J is TRBJ2-1 and V is TRBV14, with 9 bases matching TRBD2. V shed 1 base, J shed 6 bases, and the junction held 4 bases outside the gene matches. The CDR3 extends over 15 amino acids. CDR1 and CDR2 (germline): SGHDN, FVKESK. The CDR3 nucleotides read TGTGCCAGCAGCCAAGTCACTAGCGGGCTCAATGAGCAGTTCTTC. Translated: CASSQVTSGLNEQFF.

The J gene is TRBJ2-3, the V gene TRBV27; D might be TRBD2 (5 bases). This CDR3 contains 16 residues. Germline values: CDR1 MNHEY, CDR2 SMNVEV (reference sequence). V lost 5 bases, J lost 4 bases, and 19 bases lay in between. The CDR3: CASSVAWGDSSDTQYF. CDR3 nucleotides: TGTGCCAGCAGTGTGGCATGGGGAGATTCATCAGATACGCAGTATTTT.

V gene TRBV11-2 combines with J gene TRBJ1-4; D gene uncertain. Trimming pared 7 bases from V and 8 bases from J, leaving 14 bases between. The CDR3 spans 13 residues. Germline V lookup: CDR1 SGHAT, CDR2 FQNNGV. The CDR3 sequence: CASTERISEKLFF. In nucleotides, the CDR3 is TGTGCCAGCACCGAGAGGATTTCGGAAAAACTGTTTTTT.

V gene TRBV19 combines with J gene TRBJ1-1, with a weak D call TRBD1 (5 bases). V was shortened by 3 bases and J by 4 bases, with 9 bases between the two germline ends. Germline CDR1 and CDR2: LNHDA and SQIVND (reference sequence). The CDR3 length is 13 residues. CDR3 sequence reads: CASSIGHLTEAFF. The CDR3 DNA reads as TGTGCCAGTAGTATTGGACACCTCACTGAAGCTTTCTTT.

The J gene is TRBJ2-5, the V gene TRBV18; D not resolved. V dropped 6 bases and J dropped 7 bases, with 12 bases sitting between them. CDR1 is KGHSH and CDR2 is LQKENI in the germline V gene. This CDR3 spans 12 amino acids. The CDR3 DNA follows: TGTGCCAGCTCCGAGACGCCAGGGACCCAGTACTTC. Translation gives CASSETPGTQYF.

V is TRBV5-4 and J is TRBJ2-3; tentatively, D is TRBD1 (7 bases). This CDR3 is 14 amino acids long. Per germline, CDR1 SGHNT and CDR2 YYREEE (reference sequence). The V end lost 4 bases, the J end lost 2 bases, and 11 bases lay between the germline ends. CDR3 sequence (DNA): TGTGCCAGCAGCCTCAGGGGGGCCACAGATACGCAGTATTTT. Its protein is CASSLRGATDTQYF. Full variable domain (missing parts from reference TRBV5-4 and TRBJ2-3): ETGVTQSPTHLIKTRGQQVTLRCSSQSGHNTVSWYQQALGQGPQFIFQYYREEENGRGNFPPRFSGLQFPNYSSELNVNALELDDSALYLCASSLRGATDTQYFGPGTRLTVL.